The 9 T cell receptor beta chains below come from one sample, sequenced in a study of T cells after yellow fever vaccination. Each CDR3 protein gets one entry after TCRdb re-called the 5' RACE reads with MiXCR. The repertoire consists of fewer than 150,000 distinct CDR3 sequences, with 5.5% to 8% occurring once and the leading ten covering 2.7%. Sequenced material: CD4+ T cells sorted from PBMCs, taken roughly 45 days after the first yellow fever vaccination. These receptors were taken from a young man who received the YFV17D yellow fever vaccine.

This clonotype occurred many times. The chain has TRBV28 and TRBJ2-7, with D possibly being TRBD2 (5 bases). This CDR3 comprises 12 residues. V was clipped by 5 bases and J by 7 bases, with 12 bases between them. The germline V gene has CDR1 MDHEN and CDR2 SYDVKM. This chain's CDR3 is CASSRLGREQYV. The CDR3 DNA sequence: TGTGCCAGCAGTCGCCTAGGGAGAGAGCAGTACGTC.

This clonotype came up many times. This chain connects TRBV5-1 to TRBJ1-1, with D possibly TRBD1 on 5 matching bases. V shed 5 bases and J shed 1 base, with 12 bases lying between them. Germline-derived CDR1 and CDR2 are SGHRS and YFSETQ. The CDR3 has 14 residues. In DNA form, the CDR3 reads TGCGCCAGCAGGGCGACAGTCGAGAACACTGAAGCTTTCTTT. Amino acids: CASRATVENTEAFF.

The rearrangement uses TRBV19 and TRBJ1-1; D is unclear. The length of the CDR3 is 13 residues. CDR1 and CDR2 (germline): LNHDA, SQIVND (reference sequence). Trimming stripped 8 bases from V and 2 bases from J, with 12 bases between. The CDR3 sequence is CASRTQQNTEAFF. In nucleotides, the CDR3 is TGTGCCAGTCGGACCCAGCAAAACACTGAAGCTTTCTTT. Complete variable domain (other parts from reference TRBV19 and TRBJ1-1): DGGITQSPKYLFRKEGQNVTLSCEQNLNHDAMYWYRQDPGQGLRLIYYSQIVNDFQKGDIAEGYSVSREKKESFPLTVTSAQKNPTAFYLCASRTQQNTEAFFGQGTRLTVV.

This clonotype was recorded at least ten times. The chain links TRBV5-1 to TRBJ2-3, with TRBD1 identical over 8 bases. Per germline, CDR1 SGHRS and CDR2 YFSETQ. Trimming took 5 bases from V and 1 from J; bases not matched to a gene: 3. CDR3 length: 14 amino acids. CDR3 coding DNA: TGCGCCAGCAGGTCGACAGGGGGCACAGATACGCAGTATTTT. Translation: CASRSTGGTDTQYF. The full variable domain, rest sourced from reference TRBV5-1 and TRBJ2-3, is KAGVTQTPRYLIKTRGQQVTLSCSPISGHRSVSWYQQTPGQGLQFLFEYFSETQRNKGNFPGRFSGRQFSNSRSEMNVSTLELGDSALYLCASRSTGGTDTQYFGPGTRLTVL.

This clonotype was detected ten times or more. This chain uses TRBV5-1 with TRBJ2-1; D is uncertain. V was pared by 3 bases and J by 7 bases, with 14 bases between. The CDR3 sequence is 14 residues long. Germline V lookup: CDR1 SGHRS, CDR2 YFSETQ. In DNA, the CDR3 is TGCGCCAGCAGCTCGCGGCAGGAGATTAATGAGCAGTTCTTC. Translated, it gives CASSSRQEINEQFF.

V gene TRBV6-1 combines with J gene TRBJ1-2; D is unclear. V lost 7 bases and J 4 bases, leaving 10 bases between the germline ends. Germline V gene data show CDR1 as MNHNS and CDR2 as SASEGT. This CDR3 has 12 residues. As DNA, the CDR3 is TGTGCCAGCAAGTCGGCAGCCTATGGCTACACCTTC. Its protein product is CASKSAAYGYTF.

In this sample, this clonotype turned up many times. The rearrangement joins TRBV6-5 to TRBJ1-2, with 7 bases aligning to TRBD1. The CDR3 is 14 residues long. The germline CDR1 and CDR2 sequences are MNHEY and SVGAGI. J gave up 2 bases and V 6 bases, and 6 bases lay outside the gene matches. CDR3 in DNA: TGTGCCAGCAGCGGGACAGCCCCGAACTATGGCTACACCTTC. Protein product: CASSGTAPNYGYTF.

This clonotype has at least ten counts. DNA for the CDR3: TGCGCCAGCAGCTTGGGGACAGGACAAGCTTTCTTT. Protein sequence: CASSLGTGQAFF. The chain is built from TRBV5-1 and TRBJ1-1, with TRBD1 identical over 7 bases. This CDR3 contains 12 residues. From germline, CDR1 is SGHRS and CDR2 YFSETQ. The trim removed 0 bases at V and 9 bases at J, leaving 2 bases unmatched.

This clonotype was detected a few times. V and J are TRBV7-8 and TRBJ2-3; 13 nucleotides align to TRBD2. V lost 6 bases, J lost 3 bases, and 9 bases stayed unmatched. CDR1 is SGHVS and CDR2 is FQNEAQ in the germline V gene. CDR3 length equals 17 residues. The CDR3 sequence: CASRPRLAGGSTDTQYF. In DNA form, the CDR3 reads TGTGCCAGCAGACCGAGACTAGCGGGGGGTTCAACAGATACGCAGTATTTT.